The 3 T cell receptor beta chains listed next were all sequenced from one sample in a study of T cell changes during pregnancy in multiple sclerosis. Repertoires were generated with immunoSEQ multiplex PCR, while TCRdb's copy carries only in-frame clones and drops some. Found here are about 92,000 clones, roughly 90% of them singletons; the top ten hold over 1.5%. Sequences were derived from peripheral blood, sampled in the first trimester of pregnancy. These receptors were obtained from a female donor with multiple sclerosis, enrolled in a pregnancy study.

V usage is TRBV27 and J usage is TRBJ1-3; D call uncertain. Germline V gene sequence: CDR1 MNHEY, CDR2 SMNVEV (reference sequence). CDR3 length: 16 residues. The V end lost 0 bases, the J end lost 0 bases, and 9 bases lay between the germline ends. Here the CDR3 DNA reads TGTGCCAGCAGTTTATCTGGCGGGGACTCTGGAAACACCATATATTTT. Translating it yields CASSLSGGDSGNTIYF.

This chain joins TRBV7-9 and TRBJ1-5, with a weak D call TRBD1 (5 bases). In germline, CDR1 is SEHNR, CDR2 FQNEAQ (reference sequence). V was shortened by 7 bases and J by 5 bases, with 9 bases between the two germline ends. The CDR3 loop spans 12 amino acids. The CDR3 DNA reads TGTGCCAGCACCCAAGGGGATCAGCCCCAGCATTTT. It translates to CASTQGDQPQHF.

Written as DNA, the CDR3 is TGTGCCAGCAGTGAACGTTCGGGACAACTGCTCAATGAAAAACTGTTTTTT. Protein sequence: CASSERSGQLLNEKLFF. The chain employs TRBV6-1 and TRBJ1-4, with a weak D call TRBD1 (6 bases). V was pared by 2 bases and J by 5 bases, with 18 bases between. Germline V gene lookup returns CDR1 MNHNS and CDR2 SASEGT. This CDR3 is built from 17 residues.